These 16 T cell receptor beta chains were sequenced from one sample in a study of blood T cell repertoires in COVID-19. Profiling relied on immunoSEQ multiplex PCR, and the TCRdb table lists in-frame clones only, not all of them. The sample gives approximately 190,000 clones, more than 85% of which show up once; 20% to 25% is in the top ten. Material for sequencing was PBMCs or T cells enriched from blood (not recorded which). The source is a middle-aged woman in a cohort exposed to, infected with or recovered from COVID-19 (not recorded which).

This clone was found once. The rearrangement joins TRBV5-6 to TRBJ2-3, with 15 positions matching TRBD2. The trim removed 6 bases at V and 0 bases at J, leaving 8 bases unmatched. CDR3 size: 18 residues. Germline lookup yields CDR1 SGHDT and CDR2 YYEEEE. The CDR3 bases are TGTGCCAGCACCTTCGGGACTAGCGGGAGGACTAGCACAGATACGCAGTATTTT. Translation gives CASTFGTSGRTSTDTQYF.

The V call is TRBV9, the J call TRBJ2-2; TRBD2 matches at 12 bases. Germline V CDR1 and CDR2: SGDLS, YYNGEE. CDR3 length: 18 amino acids. The trim removed 4 bases at V and 0 bases at J, leaving 7 bases unmatched. The CDR3: CASSMGLAGPTNTGELFF. CDR3 coding DNA: TGTGCCAGCAGCATGGGACTAGCGGGTCCTACGAACACCGGGGAGCTGTTTTTT.

The V and J genes are TRBV2 and TRBJ1-5; no clear D gene. V lost 0 bases, J lost 0 bases, and 9 bases lay in between. Germline V gene data show CDR1 as SNHLY and CDR2 as FYNNEI. This CDR3 is 16 amino acids long. The CDR3 coding sequence is TGTGCCAGCAGTGAAGCGCACAGATTTAGCAATCAGCCCCAGCATTTT. This sequence encodes CASSEAHRFSNQPQHF.

The rearrangement links TRBV9 to TRBJ1-2; D not certain. V was trimmed by 3 bases and J by 2 bases, leaving 14 bases between them. The CDR3 extends over 15 amino acids. Germline CDR1 is SGDLS and CDR2 is YYNGEE. The CDR3 region has the DNA TGTGCCAGCAGCGCGCACATGGAGGCAAACTATGGCTACACCTTC. Translated: CASSAHMEANYGYTF.

The chain couples TRBV11-2 to TRBJ1-2, with D uncertain. The germline V gene encodes CDR1 SGHAT and CDR2 FQNNGV. The CDR3 runs to 16 residues. V was pared by 4 bases and J by 2 bases, with 17 bases between. DNA for the CDR3: TGTGCCAGCAGCTCCCCCCGCCGAGCCCTAAACTATGGCTACACCTTC. Its translation: CASSSPRRALNYGYTF.

J is TRBJ1-6 and V is TRBV5-6, with D perhaps TRBD1 (5 bases). The V end was cut by 0 bases, the J end by 9 bases, with 10 bases between. Germline CDR1 SGHDT, CDR2 YYEEEE. This CDR3 region has 14 residues. The CDR3 protein is CASSLAGLRSPLHF. DNA for the CDR3: TGTGCCAGCAGCTTGGCAGGGTTGCGTTCACCCCTCCACTTT.

This clone appeared once. This chain uses TRBV9 with TRBJ1-3; D possibly corresponds to TRBD1 (6 bases). V was clipped by 0 bases and J by 4 bases, with 11 bases between them. This CDR3 is 15 amino acids long. Germline V lookup: CDR1 SGDLS, CDR2 YYNGEE. The CDR3 loop is CASSVAGGPGNTIYF. In DNA form, the CDR3 reads TGTGCCAGCAGCGTAGCGGGGGGGCCGGGAAACACCATATATTTT.

The V gene is TRBV12-3 or TRBV12-4, the J gene TRBJ1-1; TRBD1 might be the D (6 bases). Trimming shortened V by 6 bases and J by 6 bases, and 11 bases separated the two germline ends. The CDR3 loop spans 12 amino acids. Here the CDR3 DNA reads TGTGCCAGCAGCCTACAGGGCCCTGAAGCTTTCTTT. Translating it yields CASSLQGPEAFF.

V and J are TRBV11-2 and TRBJ2-3; D possibly corresponds to TRBD2 (6 bases). CDR1 is SGHAT, CDR2 FQNNGV, per germline. CDR3 length equals 15 residues. The V gene lost 2 bases and the J gene lost 4 bases, with 13 bases spanning the gap. CDR3 sequence reads: CASSLSPGAADTQYF. CDR3 coding DNA: TGTGCCAGCAGCTTATCGCCGGGAGCGGCAGATACGCAGTATTTT. The whole variable domain, filled in from reference TRBV11-2 and TRBJ2-3, reads EAGVAQSPRYKIIEKRQSVAFWCNPISGHATLYWYQQILGQGPKLLIQFQNNGVVDDSQLPKDRFSAERLKGVDSTLKIQPAKLEDSAVYLCASSLSPGAADTQYFGPGTRLTVL.

The CDR3 sequence: CSASSASGSYYNEQFF. In DNA, the CDR3 is TGCAGTGCGAGTTCCGCTAGCGGGAGTTACTACAATGAGCAGTTCTTC. The chain uses TRBV20-1 and TRBJ2-1; 10 bases map to TRBD2. The CDR3 contains 16 residues. The J segment lost 3 bases and the V segment lost 6 bases, leaving 11 bases of the junction unmatched. Germline V CDR1 and CDR2: DFQATT, SNEGSKA (reference sequence).

The rearrangement joins TRBV4-1 to TRBJ1-2; D is unclear. The CDR3 has 14 amino acids. CDR1 and CDR2 from the germline V gene are MGHRA and YSYEKL. The V end lost 6 bases, the J end lost 7 bases, and 18 bases lay between the germline ends. This CDR3 reads CASRPTGDARGYTF. The CDR3 nucleotides read TGCGCCAGCAGGCCGACGGGAGACGCCCGTGGCTACACCTTC.

The chain links TRBV6-5 to TRBJ1-2, with a tentative D call TRBD1 (5 bases). The CDR3 contains 14 residues. The germline CDR1 and CDR2 sequences are MNHEY and SVGAGI. V dropped 2 bases and J dropped 3 bases, with 10 bases sitting between them. The DNA for the CDR3 is TGTGCCAGCAGTTACGGTGCGGGGGACTATGGCTACACCTTC. This gives the protein CASSYGAGDYGYTF.

This clone was observed a handful of times. Other DNA sequences in the same sample also yield this CDR3. The J gene is TRBJ1-2, the V gene TRBV6-4; D uncertain. The germline V gene has CDR1 MRHNA and CDR2 SNTAGT. Trimming left V 0 bases short and J 6 bases short, with 8 bases between. CDR3 length equals 13 residues. CDR3 bases: TGTGCCAGCAGTGACTCAGAGGGAGATGGCTACACCTTC. Protein: CASSDSEGDGYTF.

The V gene is TRBV7-9, the J gene TRBJ1-1; D call uncertain. Germline V CDR1 and CDR2: SEHNR, FQNEAQ (reference sequence). CDR3 size: 15 residues. The V and J ends lost 1 base and 0 bases respectively, with 9 bases between them. The DNA for the CDR3 is TGTGCCAGCAGCTTAGTTGGCAGATTGAACACTGAAGCTTTCTTT. This sequence encodes CASSLVGRLNTEAFF.

Notes on this clone: A read error may account for a junction end that differs from germline. The V call is TRBV29-1, the J call TRBJ1-1; D not resolved. The CDR3 has 9 amino acids. CDR1 is SQVTM and CDR2 is ANQGSEA in the germline V gene. CDR3 DNA sequence: TGCAGCGTTGAAGATGCAGAGGGCTTT. As protein: CSVEDAEGF.

This chain links TRBV27 with TRBJ1-2; D call uncertain. Germline V gene sequence: CDR1 MNHEY, CDR2 SMNVEV (reference sequence). The length of the CDR3 is 14 residues. The ends were cut back, 1 base at V and 4 bases at J, with 10 bases in the middle. CDR3 sequence (DNA): TGTGCCAGCAGTTTATACTTCGGTTTCTATGGCTACACCTTC. Protein product: CASSLYFGFYGYTF.